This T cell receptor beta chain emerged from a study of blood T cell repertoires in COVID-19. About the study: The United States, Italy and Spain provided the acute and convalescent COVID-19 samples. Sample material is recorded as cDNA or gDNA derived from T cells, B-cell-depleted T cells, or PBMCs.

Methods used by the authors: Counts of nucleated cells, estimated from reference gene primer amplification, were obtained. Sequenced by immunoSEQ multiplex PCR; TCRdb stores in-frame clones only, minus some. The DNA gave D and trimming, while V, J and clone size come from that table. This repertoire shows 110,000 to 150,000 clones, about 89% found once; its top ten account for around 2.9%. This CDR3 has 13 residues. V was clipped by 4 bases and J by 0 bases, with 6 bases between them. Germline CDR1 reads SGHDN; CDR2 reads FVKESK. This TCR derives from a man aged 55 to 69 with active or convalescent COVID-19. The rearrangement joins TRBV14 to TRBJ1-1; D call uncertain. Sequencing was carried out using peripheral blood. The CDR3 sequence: CASSRSMNTEAFF. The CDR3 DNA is TGTGCCAGCAGCCGGAGCATGAACACTGAAGCTTTCTTT.